These 23 T cell receptor beta chains came from one sample sequenced in a study of blood T cells in healthy people across ages (dated by TCRdb to 2013 to 2016). The library relied on 5' RACE. Data came from an Illumina HiSeq 2500. A second PCR of roughly 7 to 11 cycles was performed with a sample-barcoded 5' primer and a J-beta primer mix. In-frame beta chains were kept once TCRdb had trimmed the public reads at Q25 with fastp and called clones with MiXCR. Every entry covers one CDR3 protein and lists the most common genes and DNA from its rows. The sample table shows 550,000 to 650,000 distinct CDR3 sequences, and around a quarter are seen once. The ten top clones hold approximately 4% of the sample. The data also belong to a second study, concerning T cells of mothers and their children.

The sequenced material came from blood. These receptors originate from a boy aged 2 to 10 in good health.

This clonotype was recorded a few times. The CDR3 sequence: CASSLSGTGGADTQYF. In DNA, the CDR3 is TGTGCCAGCAGCTTAAGCGGTACAGGGGGGGCAGATACGCAGTATTTT. The chain joins TRBV7-2 to TRBJ2-3, with D perhaps TRBD1 (8 bases). Germline-derived CDR1 and CDR2 are SGHTA and FQGNSA. V gave up 2 bases and J gave up 4 bases, with 16 bases separating them. CDR3 length equals 16 residues.

The sample holds a few counts of this clonotype. The chain employs TRBV29-1 and TRBJ2-1; 8 bases align to TRBD2. Germline V CDR1 and CDR2: SQVTM, ANQGSEA. This CDR3 comprises 14 residues. J gave up 0 bases and V 7 bases, and 5 bases lay outside the gene matches. CDR3 coding DNA: TGCAGCGCACTAGCGGCAAGCTCCTACAATGAGCAGTTCTTC. Translated: CSALAASSYNEQFF.

This rearrangement joins TRBV12-5 to TRBJ2-1; D gene ambiguous. Germline V gene lookup returns CDR1 LGHNT and CDR2 FRNRAP. This CDR3 is built from 15 residues. Trimming left V 3 bases short and J 8 bases short, with 17 bases between. The CDR3 reads CASGFVVGSLDEQFF. The CDR3 DNA is TGTGCTAGTGGTTTTGTGGTTGGCAGTTTAGATGAGCAGTTCTTC.

The rearrangement uses TRBV20-1 and TRBJ2-5; TRBD1 matches at 8 bases. The better agreement between TRBJ2-7 and the DNA end casts doubt on the J call. The CDR3 is 14 residues long. Germline-derived CDR1 and CDR2 are DFQATT and SNEGSKA (reference sequence). The CDR3 here is CSARPPGGRSEQYF. The CDR3 coding sequence is TGCAGTGCTAGACCCCCAGGGGGCCGCAGCGAGCAGTACTTC.

This clonotype was observed a handful of times. The J gene is TRBJ2-5, the V gene TRBV5-1, with TRBD1 as a possible D gene (5 bases). The germline CDR1 and CDR2 sequences are SGHRS and YFSETQ. Trimming stripped 0 bases from V and 2 bases from J, with 14 bases between. The CDR3 loop spans 16 amino acids. CDR3 amino acids: CASSLVVTAIQETQYF. For the CDR3, the DNA is TGCGCCAGCAGCTTGGTTGTGACAGCCATTCAAGAGACCCAGTACTTC.

J is TRBJ2-2 and V is TRBV4-2; no definite D call. The CDR3 is 13 residues long. The V gene lost 4 bases and the J gene lost 7 bases, with 10 bases spanning the gap. Germline loops: CDR1 LGHNA, CDR2 YNFKEQ. The CDR3 protein is CASSPPALGELFF. CDR3 DNA: TGTGCCAGCAGCCCGCCGGCACTCGGGGAGCTGTTTTTT.

The gene calls are TRBV5-1 and TRBJ1-1; D may be TRBD1 (5 bases). The CDR3 has 17 residues. Trimming left V 4 bases short and J 1 base short, with 20 bases between. Germline values: CDR1 SGHRS, CDR2 YFSETQ. CDR3 loop: CASSMWKGIPSNTEAFF. DNA for the CDR3: TGCGCCAGCAGCATGTGGAAGGGGATACCCTCGAACACTGAAGCTTTCTTT.

This clonotype was observed a handful of times. A junction end diverges from the germline sequence, so it may reflect a read error. The V and J genes are TRBV10-2 and TRBJ2-1, with 8 bases matching TRBD1. The CDR3 extends over 13 amino acids. Germline assignment: CDR1 WSHSY and CDR2 SAAADI. The chain's CDR3 is CASSESRGQGGLF. DNA of the CDR3: TGCGCCAGCAGTGAGTCTCGTGGACAGGGCGGACTCTTC.

This clonotype has more than one count but fewer than ten. J is TRBJ2-1 and V is TRBV29-1, with D unresolved. TRBJ2-7 matches the DNA end more closely, so the J call is doubtful. Germline lookup yields CDR1 SQVTM and CDR2 ANQGSEA. CDR3 length: 12 amino acids. CDR3 sequence reads: CSVVSGVDEQYF. In DNA form, the CDR3 reads TGCAGCGTTGTTTCAGGTGTGGACGAGCAGTACTTC.

The chain uses TRBV5-6 and TRBJ2-5; TRBD1 agrees at 8 bases. V lost 2 bases, J lost 4 bases, and 4 bases stayed unmatched. CDR1 SGHDT and CDR2 YYEEEE come from the germline V gene. The CDR3 has 14 residues. The CDR3 protein is CASSFQGARETQYF. The CDR3 DNA sequence: TGTGCCAGCAGCTTTCAGGGGGCGCGAGAGACCCAGTACTTC.

In DNA, the CDR3 is TGTGCCAGCAGCCCCTTTTGGCCTCTGACCCAAGAGACCCAGTACTTC. It encodes CASSPFWPLTQETQYF. The chain uses TRBV7-2 and TRBJ2-5; the D is unclear. Germline loops: CDR1 SGHTA, CDR2 FQGNSA. This CDR3 spans 16 amino acids. Between the trimmed V and J ends, which lost 5 bases and 1 base, there was a span of 17 bases.

The V gene is TRBV13, the J gene TRBJ2-7, with D tentatively TRBD1 (6 bases). The CDR3 is made up of 13 amino acids. V shed 1 base and J shed 6 bases, with 10 bases lying between them. CDR1 PRHDT and CDR2 FYEKMQ come from the germline V gene (reference sequence). CDR3 sequence (DNA): TGTGCCAGCAGCTTAGTGTTAGGGGGCGAGCAGTACTTC. Translated: CASSLVLGGEQYF. Filled out from reference TRBV13 and TRBJ2-7, the complete variable domain reads AAGVIQSPRHLIKEKRETATLKCYPIPRHDTVYWYQQGPGQDPQFLISFYEKMQSDKGSIPDRFSAQQFSDYHSELNMSSLELGDSALYFCASSLVLGGEQYFGPGTRLTVT.

This rearrangement joins TRBV11-2 to TRBJ2-5, with D hard to call. CDR1 is SGHAT, CDR2 FQNNGV, per germline. The ends were cut back, 0 bases at V and 5 bases at J, with 13 bases in the middle. The CDR3 extends over 15 amino acids. The CDR3 region is CASSLESWFGETQYF. CDR3 in DNA: TGTGCCAGCAGCTTAGAATCGTGGTTTGGGGAGACCCAGTACTTC.

This clonotype was counted only a few times. This may stem from a read error, because a much larger clone lies one nucleotide away. This rearrangement joins TRBV12-3 or TRBV12-4 to TRBJ2-3; 7 bases line up with TRBD2. The length of the CDR3 is 14 residues. CDR3 bases: TGTGCCAGCAGTTTCAGAGCGGGGTCAGATACGGAGTATTTT. Translated, it gives CASSFRAGSDTEYF.

The chain employs TRBV27 and TRBJ2-5, with D unclear. The J call may be incorrect, as the DNA end agrees better with TRBJ2-7. The length of the CDR3 is 13 residues. Germline V lookup: CDR1 MNHEY, CDR2 SMNVEV (reference sequence). As DNA, the CDR3 is TGTGCCAGCAGCCTACAGAGCTCCTACGAGCAGTACTTC. It codes for CASSLQSSYEQYF.

The chain joins TRBV5-1 to TRBJ2-5, with D perhaps matching TRBD2 (6 bases). The J call may be in error: the DNA end matches TRBJ2-7 better. From germline, CDR1 is SGHRS and CDR2 YFSETQ. The CDR3 sequence is 15 residues long. CDR3 sequence reads: CASSLVGGDLYEQYF. The CDR3 bases are TGCGCCAGCAGCTTGGTTGGCGGGGACCTCTACGAGCAGTACTTC.

The sample holds a few counts of this clonotype. This chain links TRBV7-6 with TRBJ1-1; D possibly corresponds to TRBD1 (6 bases). The CDR3 has 12 amino acids. The V and J ends lost 2 bases and 7 bases respectively, with 8 bases between them. Germline assignment: CDR1 SGHVS and CDR2 FNYEAQ. This CDR3 is CASSLTGFEAFF. CDR3 DNA sequence: TGTGCCAGCAGCTTAACAGGGTTTGAAGCTTTCTTT.

The chain carries TRBV20-1 and TRBJ2-7; 7 bases align to TRBD2. The CDR3 covers 13 residues. The germline CDR1 and CDR2 sequences are DFQATT and SNEGSKA (reference sequence). Trimming removed 4 bases from V and 3 bases from J; junction bases left unmatched: 6. CDR3 sequence: CSAKGGGVYEQYF. The DNA for the CDR3 is TGCAGTGCTAAGGGCGGGGGAGTCTACGAGCAGTACTTC.

The chain couples TRBV7-2 to TRBJ1-4; TRBD1 might be the D (5 bases). The CDR3 spans 13 residues. Germline CDR1 reads SGHTA; CDR2 reads FQGNSA. V was pared by 8 bases and J by 5 bases, with 12 bases between. The DNA of the CDR3 is TGTGCCAGCCACGGACACCCCAATGAAAAACTGTTTTTT. This gives the protein CASHGHPNEKLFF.

The genes are TRBV20-1 and TRBJ2-7, with D maybe TRBD2 (6 bases). The V and J ends lost 2 bases and 5 bases respectively, with 16 bases between them. This CDR3 contains 14 residues. Germline V gene lookup returns CDR1 DFQATT and CDR2 SNEGSKA (reference sequence). CDR3 in amino acids: CSARSRPGGDEQYF. The CDR3 nucleotides are TGCAGTGCTAGAAGCCGCCCCGGGGGAGACGAGCAGTACTTC.

As concerns this clonotype: A junction boundary mismatches the germline segment, possibly from a read error. V usage is TRBV7-9 and J usage is TRBJ2-1; D possibly corresponds to TRBD2 (7 bases). The CDR3 contains 15 residues. Germline V lookup: CDR1 SEHNR, CDR2 FQNEAQ (reference sequence). In DNA, the CDR3 is TGTGCCAGCAGCCCTTGGGGGGGGGCCTACAATGAACAGTTCTTC. Its translation is CASSPWGGAYNEQFF.

This chain uses TRBV7-9 with TRBJ2-5; D not certain. V was cut by 3 bases and J by 5 bases, with 13 bases left in between. The germline CDR1 and CDR2 sequences are SEHNR and FQNEAQ (reference sequence). CDR3 length: 14 amino acids. As DNA, the CDR3 is TGTGCCAGCAGCTTTCCCTTGCATCACGAGACCCAGTACTTC. Protein sequence: CASSFPLHHETQYF.

This clonotype occurred a few times. The J gene is TRBJ1-2, the V gene TRBV27; 8 bases align to TRBD1. Germline trimming cut 5 bases from V and 2 bases from J; bases unmatched to any gene: 10. CDR1 is MNHEY and CDR2 is SMNVEV in the germline V gene (reference sequence). There are 16 residues in the CDR3. CDR3 region: CASSTTLQGGNYGYTF. For the CDR3, the DNA is TGTGCCAGCAGTACTACCTTACAGGGGGGGAACTATGGCTACACCTTC.